This TCR beta chain was identified in a study of blood T cell repertoires in COVID-19 (TCRdb year 2020). For the wider study: Samples covering the acute and convalescent phases of COVID-19 were provided by collaborators in the United States, Italy and Spain. The material from the prospective study consisted of cDNA or gDNA derived from T cells, B-cell-depleted T cells, or PBMCs. Subjects who had been exposed to COVID-19, were actively infected with it, or had recovered from it provided the deeply sampled blood TCRbeta repertoires that made up the dataset. The repertoires were released in a freely available public database meant as a resource for research on the immune response to SARS-CoV-2. The samples were drawn from two sources: the first 160 participants of the ongoing ImmuneRACE study, and over 950 subjects contributed by 6 global collaborators. The sample metadata nearly always contained a de-identified subject ID, COVID-19 status, age in years and sex. Where HLA class I and class II types were available, the types were taken from metadata supplied by the sample provider, not from assay-based typing. Overall results and qualifications from the work: The quantity of clinical and demographic metadata differed by source and by participant and was supplied without curation.

V is trimmed back by 2 bases and J by 10 bases, and the junction contains 5 bases that no gene match accounts for. Including cysteine and phenylalanine, the CDR3 has 13 amino acids. Only the CDR3 DNA stays, 39 bases, in frame from base 1. CDR1 and CDR2 are read off the germline V gene as MDHEN and SYDVKM. As for this clone: Its recognized antigen is unknown. Within one base of it there is no much larger clone, and no base qualities were kept.

Participants in the prospective study were aged about 18 to 100 years, lived in over 20 United States geographic areas, and enrolled through a virtual design. In the prospective study, cohorts were assigned on the basis of participant-reported clinical history obtained from a screening survey and a study questionnaire. Mobile phlebotomists in the prospective study collected whole blood, serum and a nasopharyngeal or oropharyngeal swab from every participant. Additional blood draws and questionnaires over an approximately two-month period could optionally be provided by prospective study participants. Before DNA extraction, prospective study blood samples were shipped either frozen or at room temperature. TCRbeta CDR3 regions were amplified from genomic DNA using the immunoSEQ Assay, a bias-controlled multiplex PCR. In the paper's pipeline: The number of nucleated cells in each sample was estimated by amplification of reference gene primers within the assay. Sequence reads were collapsed and filtered to measure the absolute abundance of every unique TCRbeta CDR3 rearrangement. For each sample, productive Simpson clonality was calculated as the square root of Simpson's diversity index over productive rearrangements. TCRdb limited this immuneACCESS table to in-frame rearrangements with V and J called. A share of clones is missing; checked studies link under half to unresolved V genes, and the rest is unexplained. For V, J and clone size, that table is used; D and trimming come from the DNA. This sample comprises around 300,000 clones, around 90% of them detected only once. The biggest ten clones account for approximately 4% of the sample.

The chain joins TRBV28 to TRBJ1-1; 9 junctional bases match TRBD1. This receptor was obtained from a woman between 18 and 30 years old with acute COVID-19. The sequenced material came from PBMCs or T cells enriched from blood (not recorded which). The CDR3: CASSLDNRGLAFF. The DNA sequence is given as TGTGCCAGCAGTTTAGATAACAGGGGGCTAGCTTTCTTT.